The T cell receptor (beta chain) under discussion was sequenced for a study of T cells in narcolepsy. Profiling relied on immunoSEQ multiplex PCR, and the TCRdb table lists in-frame clones only, not all of them. Among tens of thousands of clones listed, more than 75% were seen once. Germline CDR1 is SGHRS and CDR2 is YFSETQ. CDR3 length: 15 amino acids. With 3 bases removed from V and 0 bases from J, the gap between germline ends came to 13 bases. V is TRBV5-1 and J is TRBJ2-7, with D tentatively TRBD1 (6 bases). Material: CD45RA- memory CD4+ T cells from PBMCs. This TCR was recovered from a human donor with narcolepsy. The CDR3 sequence is CASSWGQSISYEQYF. CDR3 DNA sequence: TGCGCCAGCAGCTGGGGACAATCGATCTCCTACGAGCAGTACTTC.